This entry lists 4 T cell receptor beta chains sequenced from one sample in a study of T cell repertoires in cytomegalovirus infection. No antigen has been identified for these receptors. TCRdb analysed the reads with MiXCR anew, one entry per CDR3 protein. The sample has 550,000 to 850,000 distinct CDR3 sequences; about 33% are singletons. The source material was cultured PBMCs, sampled from culture after CMV antigen stimulation. The source of these receptors is a human donor in good health (CMV status not recorded). Some clones in this sample may be carry-over from other donors' samples.

The sample holds a few counts of this clonotype. The rearrangement links TRBV7-2 to TRBJ2-7; 10 bases map to TRBD1. The V segment lost 2 bases and the J segment 6 bases; nucleotides outside the gene matches: 7. This CDR3 is 15 amino acids long. Germline V CDR1 and CDR2: SGHTA, FQGNSA. CDR3 coding DNA: TGTGCCAGCAGCTTACCCCGGGACAGGGGATCCGAGCAGTACTTC. It encodes CASSLPRDRGSEQYF.

This chain links TRBV12-3 or TRBV12-4 with TRBJ2-2, with 15 positions matching TRBD2. V trimming: 7 bases; J trimming: 5 bases; junction bases outside the gene matches: 14. The CDR3 loop spans 19 amino acids. CDR3 bases: TGTGCCAGCAATCCGGGACTAGCGGGAGGCGGGTGGCGAACCGGGGAGCTGTTTTTT. Its protein product is CASNPGLAGGGWRTGELFF.

V and J are TRBV7-9 and TRBJ1-2, with 10 positions matching TRBD1. Germline assignment: CDR1 SEHNR and CDR2 FQNEAQ (reference sequence). J lost 0 bases, V lost 5 bases, and 6 bases had no gene match. The CDR3 covers 16 residues. Here the CDR3 DNA reads TGTGCCAGCAGCCCACCCGACAGGGGGCCTAACTATGGCTACACCTTC. It translates to CASSPPDRGPNYGYTF.

This sequence joins TRBV12-3 or TRBV12-4 and TRBJ2-3; 9 nucleotides agree with TRBD2. Trimming removed 7 bases from V and 5 bases from J; junction bases left unmatched: 1. This CDR3 spans 12 amino acids. DNA of the CDR3: TGTGCCAGCACGACTAGCGGAGATACGCAGTATTTT. It encodes CASTTSGDTQYF.